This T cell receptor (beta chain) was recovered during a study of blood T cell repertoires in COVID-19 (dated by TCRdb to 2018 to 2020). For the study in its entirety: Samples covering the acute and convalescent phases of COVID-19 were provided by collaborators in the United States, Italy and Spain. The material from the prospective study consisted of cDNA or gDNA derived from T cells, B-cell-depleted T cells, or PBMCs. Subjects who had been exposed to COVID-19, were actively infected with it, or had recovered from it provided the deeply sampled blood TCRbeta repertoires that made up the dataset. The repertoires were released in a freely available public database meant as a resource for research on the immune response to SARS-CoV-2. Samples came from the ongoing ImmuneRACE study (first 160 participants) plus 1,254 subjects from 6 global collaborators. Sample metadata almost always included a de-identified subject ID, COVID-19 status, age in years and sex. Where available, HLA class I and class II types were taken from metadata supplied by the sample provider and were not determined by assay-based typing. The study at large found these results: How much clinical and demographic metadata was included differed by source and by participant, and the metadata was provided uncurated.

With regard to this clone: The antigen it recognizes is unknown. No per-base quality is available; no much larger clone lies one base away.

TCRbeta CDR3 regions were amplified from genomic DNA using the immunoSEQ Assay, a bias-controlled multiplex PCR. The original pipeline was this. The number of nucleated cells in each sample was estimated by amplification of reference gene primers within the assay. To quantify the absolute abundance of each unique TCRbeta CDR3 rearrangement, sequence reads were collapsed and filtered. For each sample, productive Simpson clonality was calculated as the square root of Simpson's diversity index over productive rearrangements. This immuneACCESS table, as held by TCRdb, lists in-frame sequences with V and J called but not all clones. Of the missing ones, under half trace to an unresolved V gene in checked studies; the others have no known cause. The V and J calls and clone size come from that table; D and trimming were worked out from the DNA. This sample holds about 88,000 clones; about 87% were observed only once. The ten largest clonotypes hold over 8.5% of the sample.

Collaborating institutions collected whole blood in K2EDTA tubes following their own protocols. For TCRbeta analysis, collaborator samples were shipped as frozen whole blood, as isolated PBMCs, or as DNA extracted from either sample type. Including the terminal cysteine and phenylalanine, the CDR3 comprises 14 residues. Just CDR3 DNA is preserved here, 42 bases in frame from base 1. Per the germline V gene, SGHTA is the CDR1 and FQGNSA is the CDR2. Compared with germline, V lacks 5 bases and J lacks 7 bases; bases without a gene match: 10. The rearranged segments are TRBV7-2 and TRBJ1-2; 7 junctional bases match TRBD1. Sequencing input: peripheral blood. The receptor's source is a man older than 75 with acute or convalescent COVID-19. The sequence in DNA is TGTGCCAGCAGCCGTCGGCAACAGGGGACTGGCTACACCTTC. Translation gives CASSRRQQGTGYTF.